This T cell receptor beta chain originates from a study of cytomegalovirus exposure and HLA in healthy donors. With regard to this clone: Its antigen is not known.

Whole-study results and caveats: Later on, analysis showed that most CMV-associated TCR beta chains appeared to be HLA-restricted.

CDR3 length: 13 amino acids. CDR1 SGDLS and CDR2 YYNGEE come from the germline V gene. V lost 5 bases and J lost 6; bases outside the gene matches: 6. The PCR made use of 60 Vbeta and 13 Jbeta primers. Here immunoSEQ multiplex PCR was the method, and the copy in TCRdb shows in-frame clones only, minus some. The data contain 150,000 to 200,000 clones, 78% of them seen just once; the ten biggest clones take up approximately 6%. The sequence derives from a woman in her 30s in good health and CMV-seropositive. Sequenced sample: PBMCs. The chain combines TRBV9 with TRBJ2-3, with TRBD1 matching 7 bases. CDR3 amino acids: CASSRDSWDTQYF. In DNA form, the CDR3 reads TGTGCCAGCAGTCGGGACAGTTGGGATACGCAGTATTTT.